This T cell receptor (beta chain) derives from a study of CD8+ T cells in alopecia areata. The overall study: Tofacitinib lasted 6 to 18 months, then 6 months off drug. Study outcomes and limitations: Clonality in lesional scalp, especially alopecia totalis/universalis, exceeded that of normal scalp.

V lost 3 bases and J 2 bases, leaving 10 bases between the germline ends. Germline assignment: CDR1 MNHEY and CDR2 SMNVEV (reference sequence). This CDR3 is 15 amino acids long. Obtained from alopecia areata patients were lesional scalp punch biopsies along with peripheral blood. The authors extracted RNA and reverse transcribed it into cDNA as the sequencing template. Assay used: immunoSEQ multiplex PCR; TCRdb lists only in-frame clones, some missing. This sample yields approximately 54,000 clones, of which around 96% are seen a single time; roughly 26% belongs to the top ten. On this clone: What it recognizes is unknown.

V gene TRBV27 combines with J gene TRBJ2-2, with D tentatively TRBD1 (6 bases). The source material was CD8+ T cells sorted from blood, sampled at week 0. This clonotype was obtained from a human donor with alopecia areata. CDR3 amino acids: CASSFGGGNTGELFF. The CDR3 DNA sequence: TGTGCCAGCAGTTTCGGTGGGGGCAACACCGGGGAGCTGTTTTTT.